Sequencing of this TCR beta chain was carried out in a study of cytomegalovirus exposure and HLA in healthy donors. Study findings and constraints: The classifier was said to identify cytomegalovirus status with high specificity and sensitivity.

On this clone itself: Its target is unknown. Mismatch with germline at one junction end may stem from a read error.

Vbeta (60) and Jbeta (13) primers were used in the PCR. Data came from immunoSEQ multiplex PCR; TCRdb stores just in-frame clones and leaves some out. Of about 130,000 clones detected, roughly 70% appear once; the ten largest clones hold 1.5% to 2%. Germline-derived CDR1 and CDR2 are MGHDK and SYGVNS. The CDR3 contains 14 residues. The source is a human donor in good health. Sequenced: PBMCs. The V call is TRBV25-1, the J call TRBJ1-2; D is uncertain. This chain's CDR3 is CASSEWPDYYGYTF. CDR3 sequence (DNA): TGTGCCAGCAGCGAATGGCCGGACTACTATGGCTACACCTTC.